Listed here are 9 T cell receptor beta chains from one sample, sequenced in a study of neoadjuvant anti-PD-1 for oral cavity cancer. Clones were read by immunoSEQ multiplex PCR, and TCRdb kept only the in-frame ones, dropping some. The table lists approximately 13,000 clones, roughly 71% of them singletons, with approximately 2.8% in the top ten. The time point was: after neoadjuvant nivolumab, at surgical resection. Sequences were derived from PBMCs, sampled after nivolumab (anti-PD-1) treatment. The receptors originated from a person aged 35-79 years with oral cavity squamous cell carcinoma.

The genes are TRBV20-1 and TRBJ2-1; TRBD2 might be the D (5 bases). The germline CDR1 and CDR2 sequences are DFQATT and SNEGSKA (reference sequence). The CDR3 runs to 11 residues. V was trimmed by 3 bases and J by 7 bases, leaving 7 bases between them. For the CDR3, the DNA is TGCAGTGCTAGCCGAGGGAATGAGCAGTTCTTC. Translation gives CSASRGNEQFF.

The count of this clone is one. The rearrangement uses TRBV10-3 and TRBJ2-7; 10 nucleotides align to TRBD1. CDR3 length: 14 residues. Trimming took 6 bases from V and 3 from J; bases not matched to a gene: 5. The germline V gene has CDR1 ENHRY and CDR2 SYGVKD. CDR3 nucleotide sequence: TGTGCCATCAGGGACAGGGGGTCCGACTACGAGCAGTACTTC. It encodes CAIRDRGSDYEQYF.

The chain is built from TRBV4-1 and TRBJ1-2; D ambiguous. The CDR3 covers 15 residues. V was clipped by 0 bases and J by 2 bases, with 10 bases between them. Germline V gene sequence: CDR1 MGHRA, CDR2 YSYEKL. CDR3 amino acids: CASSQESGSNYGYTF. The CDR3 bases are TGCGCCAGCAGCCAAGAGAGCGGTAGCAACTATGGCTACACCTTC.

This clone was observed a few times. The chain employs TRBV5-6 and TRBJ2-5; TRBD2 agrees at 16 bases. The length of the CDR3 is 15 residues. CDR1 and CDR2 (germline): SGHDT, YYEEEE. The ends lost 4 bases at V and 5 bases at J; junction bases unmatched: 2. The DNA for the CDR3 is TGTGCCAGCAGCCCGGGACTAGCGGGAGGGGAGACCCAGTACTTC. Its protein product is CASSPGLAGGETQYF.

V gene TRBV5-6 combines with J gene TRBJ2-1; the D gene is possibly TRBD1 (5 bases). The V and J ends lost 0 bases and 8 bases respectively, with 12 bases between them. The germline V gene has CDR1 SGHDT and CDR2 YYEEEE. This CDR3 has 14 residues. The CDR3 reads CASSLGAGKDEQFF. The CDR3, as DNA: TGTGCCAGCAGCTTGGGAGCAGGGAAGGATGAGCAGTTCTTC.

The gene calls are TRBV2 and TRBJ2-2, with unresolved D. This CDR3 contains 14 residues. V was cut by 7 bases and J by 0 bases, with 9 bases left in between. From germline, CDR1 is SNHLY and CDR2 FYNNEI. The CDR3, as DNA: TGTGCCAGCAAGGCCAGCGCGAACACCGGGGAGCTGTTTTTT. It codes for CASKASANTGELFF.

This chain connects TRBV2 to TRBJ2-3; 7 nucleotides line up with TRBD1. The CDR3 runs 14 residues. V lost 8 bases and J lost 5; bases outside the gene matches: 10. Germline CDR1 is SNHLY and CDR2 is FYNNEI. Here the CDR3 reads CASQQQGVIDTQYF. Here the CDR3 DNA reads TGTGCCAGCCAGCAGCAGGGGGTCATAGATACGCAGTATTTT. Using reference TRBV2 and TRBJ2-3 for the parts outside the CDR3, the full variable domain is EPEVTQTPSHQVTQMGQEVILRCVPISNHLYFYWYRQILGQKVEFLVSFYNNEISEKSEIFDDQFSVERPDGSNFTLKIRSTKLEDSAMYFCASQQQGVIDTQYFGPGTRLTVL.

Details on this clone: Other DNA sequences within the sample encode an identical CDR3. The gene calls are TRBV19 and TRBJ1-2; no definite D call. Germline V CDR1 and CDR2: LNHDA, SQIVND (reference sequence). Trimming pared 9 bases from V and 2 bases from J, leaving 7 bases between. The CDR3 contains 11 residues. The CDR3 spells CASSRNYGYTF. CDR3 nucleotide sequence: TGTGCCAGCTCTAGGAACTATGGCTACACCTTC.

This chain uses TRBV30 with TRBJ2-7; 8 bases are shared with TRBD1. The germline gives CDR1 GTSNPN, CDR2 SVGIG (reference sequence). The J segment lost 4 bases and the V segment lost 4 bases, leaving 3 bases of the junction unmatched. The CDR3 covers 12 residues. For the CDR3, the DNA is TGTGCCTGGACAGGGGGCGCTTACGAGCAGTACTTC. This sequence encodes CAWTGGAYEQYF.